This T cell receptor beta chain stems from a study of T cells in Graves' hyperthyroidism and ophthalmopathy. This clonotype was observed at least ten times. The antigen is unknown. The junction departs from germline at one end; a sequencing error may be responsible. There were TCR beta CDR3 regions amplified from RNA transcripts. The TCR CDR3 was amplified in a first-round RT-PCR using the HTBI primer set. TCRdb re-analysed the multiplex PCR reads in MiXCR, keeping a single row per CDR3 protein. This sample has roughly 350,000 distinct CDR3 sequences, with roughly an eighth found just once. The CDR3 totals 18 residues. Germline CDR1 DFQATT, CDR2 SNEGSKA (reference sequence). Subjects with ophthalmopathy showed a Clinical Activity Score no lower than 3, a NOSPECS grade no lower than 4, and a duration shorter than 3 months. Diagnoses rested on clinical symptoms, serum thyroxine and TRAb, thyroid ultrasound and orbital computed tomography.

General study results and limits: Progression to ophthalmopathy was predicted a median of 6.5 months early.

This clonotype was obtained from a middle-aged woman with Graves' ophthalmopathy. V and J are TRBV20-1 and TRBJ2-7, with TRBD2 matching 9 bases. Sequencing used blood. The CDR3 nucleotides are TGCAGTGCCAGAGAACTTTTGCTCAGGACTAGCGAATCCTACGAGCAGTACTTC. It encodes CSARELLLRTSESYEQYF.